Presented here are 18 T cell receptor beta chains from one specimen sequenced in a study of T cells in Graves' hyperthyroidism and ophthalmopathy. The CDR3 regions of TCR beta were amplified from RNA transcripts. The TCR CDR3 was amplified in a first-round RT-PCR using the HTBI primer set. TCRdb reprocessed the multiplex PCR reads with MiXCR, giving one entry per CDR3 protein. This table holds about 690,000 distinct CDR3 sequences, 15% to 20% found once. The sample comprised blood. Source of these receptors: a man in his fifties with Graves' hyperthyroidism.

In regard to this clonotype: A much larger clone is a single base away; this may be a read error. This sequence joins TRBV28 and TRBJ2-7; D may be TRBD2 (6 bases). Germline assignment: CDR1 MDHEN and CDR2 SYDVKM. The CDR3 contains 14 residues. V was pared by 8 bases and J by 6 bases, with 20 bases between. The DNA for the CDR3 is TGTGCCAGCCAGACCGGGACTCCAGCCTCCGAGCAGTACTTC. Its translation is CASQTGTPASEQYF. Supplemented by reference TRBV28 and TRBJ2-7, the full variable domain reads DVKVTQSSRYLVKRTGEKVFLECVQDMDHENMFWYRQDPGLGLRLIYFSYDVKMKEKGDIPEGYSVSREKKERFSLILESASTNQTSMYLCASQTGTPASEQYFGPGTRLTVT.

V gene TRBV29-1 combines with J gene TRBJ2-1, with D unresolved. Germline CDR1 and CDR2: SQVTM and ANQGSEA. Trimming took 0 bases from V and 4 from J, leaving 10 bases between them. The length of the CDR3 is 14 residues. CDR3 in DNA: TGCAGCGTTGAAGATAGAGACTTATACAATGAGCAGTTCTTC. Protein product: CSVEDRDLYNEQFF.

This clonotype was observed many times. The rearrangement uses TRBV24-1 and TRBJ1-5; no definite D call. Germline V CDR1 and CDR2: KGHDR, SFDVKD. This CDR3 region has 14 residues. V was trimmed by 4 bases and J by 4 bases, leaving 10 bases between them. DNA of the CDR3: TGTGCCACCAGTGACTTCTCGGGGAATCAGCCCCAGCATTTT. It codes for CATSDFSGNQPQHF.

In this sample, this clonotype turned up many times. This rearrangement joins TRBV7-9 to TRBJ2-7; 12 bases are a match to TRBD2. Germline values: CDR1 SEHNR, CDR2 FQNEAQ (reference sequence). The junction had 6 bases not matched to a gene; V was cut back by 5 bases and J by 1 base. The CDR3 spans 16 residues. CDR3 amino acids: CASSPRLAGASYEQYF. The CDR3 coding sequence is TGTGCCAGCAGCCCCCGACTAGCGGGAGCGTCCTACGAGCAGTACTTC.

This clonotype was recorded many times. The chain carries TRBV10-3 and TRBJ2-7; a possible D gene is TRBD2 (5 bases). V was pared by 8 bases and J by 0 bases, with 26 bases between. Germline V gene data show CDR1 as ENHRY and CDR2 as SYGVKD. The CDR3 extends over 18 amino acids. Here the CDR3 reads CAISRTAGLAQDSYEQYF. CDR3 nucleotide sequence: TGTGCCATCTCAAGAACTGCAGGCTTAGCGCAAGACTCCTACGAGCAGTACTTC.

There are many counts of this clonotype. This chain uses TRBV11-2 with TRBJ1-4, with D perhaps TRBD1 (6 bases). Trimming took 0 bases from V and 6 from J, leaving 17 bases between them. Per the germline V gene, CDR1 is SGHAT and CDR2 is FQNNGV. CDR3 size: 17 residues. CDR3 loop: CASSLDLRGAFDEKLFF. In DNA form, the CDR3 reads TGTGCCAGCAGCTTAGATCTGCGGGGGGCGTTTGATGAAAAACTGTTTTTT.

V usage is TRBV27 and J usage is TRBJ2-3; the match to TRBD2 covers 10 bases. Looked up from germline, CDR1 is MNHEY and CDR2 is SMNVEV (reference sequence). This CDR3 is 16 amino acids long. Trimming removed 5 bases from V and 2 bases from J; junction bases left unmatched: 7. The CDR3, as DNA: TGTGCCAGCAGTGAACTAGCGGGGATAATCACAGATACGCAGTATTTT. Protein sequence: CASSELAGIITDTQYF.

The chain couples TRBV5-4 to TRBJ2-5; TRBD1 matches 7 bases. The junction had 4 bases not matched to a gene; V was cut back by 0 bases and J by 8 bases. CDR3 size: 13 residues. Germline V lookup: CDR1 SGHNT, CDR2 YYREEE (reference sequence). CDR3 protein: CASSLEGGSTQYF. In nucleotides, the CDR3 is TGTGCCAGCAGCTTGGAAGGGGGCTCAACCCAGTACTTC.

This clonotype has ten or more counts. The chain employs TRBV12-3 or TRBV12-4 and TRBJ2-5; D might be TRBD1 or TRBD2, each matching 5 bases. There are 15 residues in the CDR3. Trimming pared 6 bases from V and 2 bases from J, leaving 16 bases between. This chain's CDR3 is CASSQGLAGQETQYF. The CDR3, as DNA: TGTGCCAGCAGCCAGGGCCTTGCGGGTCAAGAGACCCAGTACTTC.

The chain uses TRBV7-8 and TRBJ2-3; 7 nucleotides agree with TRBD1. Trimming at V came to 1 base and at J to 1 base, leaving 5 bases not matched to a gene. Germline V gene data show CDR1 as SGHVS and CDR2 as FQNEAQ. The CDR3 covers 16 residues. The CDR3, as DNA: TGTGCCAGCAGCTTAGGACAAGGACAGGGCACAGATACGCAGTATTTT. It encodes CASSLGQGQGTDTQYF.

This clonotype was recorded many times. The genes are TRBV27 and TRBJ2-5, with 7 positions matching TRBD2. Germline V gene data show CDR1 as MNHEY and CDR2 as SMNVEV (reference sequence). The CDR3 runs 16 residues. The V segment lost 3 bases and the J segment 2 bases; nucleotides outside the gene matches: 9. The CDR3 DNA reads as TGTGCCAGCAGTTTCTTAAGCGGGATTGGACAAGAGACCCAGTACTTC. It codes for CASSFLSGIGQETQYF.

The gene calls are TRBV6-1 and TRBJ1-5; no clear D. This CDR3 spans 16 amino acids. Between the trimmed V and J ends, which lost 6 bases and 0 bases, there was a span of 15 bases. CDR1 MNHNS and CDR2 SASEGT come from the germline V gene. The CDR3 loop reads CASSPGGGYSNQPQHF. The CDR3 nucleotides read TGTGCCAGCAGCCCCGGTGGAGGGTATAGCAATCAGCCCCAGCATTTT.

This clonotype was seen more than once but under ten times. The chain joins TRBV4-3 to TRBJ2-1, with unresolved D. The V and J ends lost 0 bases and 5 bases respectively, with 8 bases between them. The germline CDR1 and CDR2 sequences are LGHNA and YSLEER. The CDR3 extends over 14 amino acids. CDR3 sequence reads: CASSQESPHNEQFF. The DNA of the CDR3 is TGCGCCAGCAGCCAAGAGAGCCCACACAATGAGCAGTTCTTC.

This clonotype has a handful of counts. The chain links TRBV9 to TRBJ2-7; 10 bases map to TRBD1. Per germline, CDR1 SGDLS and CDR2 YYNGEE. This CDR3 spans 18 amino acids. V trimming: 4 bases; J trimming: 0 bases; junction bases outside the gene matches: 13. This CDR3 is CASSLGGWWDRGSYEQYF. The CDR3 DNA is TGTGCCAGCAGCCTAGGAGGGTGGTGGGACAGGGGCTCCTACGAGCAGTACTTC.

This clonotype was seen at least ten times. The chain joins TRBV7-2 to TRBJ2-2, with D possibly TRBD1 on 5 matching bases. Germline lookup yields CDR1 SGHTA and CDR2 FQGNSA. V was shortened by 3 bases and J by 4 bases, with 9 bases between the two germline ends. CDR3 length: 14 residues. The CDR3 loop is CASSLEQVTGELFF. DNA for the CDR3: TGTGCCAGCAGCTTGGAACAGGTCACCGGGGAGCTGTTTTTT.

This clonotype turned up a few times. As DNA, the CDR3 is TGTGCCAGCAGCTTAAAGTATCGACTAGCGGGAGGTTACAATGAGCAGTTCTTC. Protein sequence: CASSLKYRLAGGYNEQFF. The chain employs TRBV11-2 and TRBJ2-1; 13 bases are shared with TRBD2. The CDR3 totals 18 residues. The V gene's germline CDR1 is SGHAT and CDR2 FQNNGV. The J segment lost 4 bases and the V segment lost 2 bases, leaving 8 bases of the junction unmatched.

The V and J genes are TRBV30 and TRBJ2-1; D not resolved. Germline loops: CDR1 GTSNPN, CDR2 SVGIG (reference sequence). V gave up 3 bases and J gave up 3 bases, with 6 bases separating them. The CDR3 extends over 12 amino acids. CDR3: CAWSPFYNEQFF. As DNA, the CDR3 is TGTGCCTGGAGCCCGTTCTACAATGAGCAGTTCTTC.

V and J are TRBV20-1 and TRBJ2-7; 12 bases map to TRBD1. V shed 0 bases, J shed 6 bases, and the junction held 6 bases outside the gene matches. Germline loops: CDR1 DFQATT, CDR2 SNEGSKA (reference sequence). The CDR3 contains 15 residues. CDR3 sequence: CSARDLGQGASEQYF. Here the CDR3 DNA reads TGCAGTGCTAGAGATTTGGGACAGGGGGCTAGCGAGCAGTACTTC.